The 16 T cell receptor beta chains given below trace back to one sample, sequenced in a study of cytotoxic CD8 clonotypes in ibrutinib-treated CLL. The table came from immunoSEQ multiplex PCR; TCRdb's copy has only in-frame clones and leaves some out. The profile shows some 13,000 clones, roughly 50% of them singletons. Sequenced material: PBMCs, taken at a 24-month disease-progression time point, from a patient treated with ibrutinib. These receptors were taken from a human donor with chronic lymphocytic leukemia.

The V gene is TRBV18, the J gene TRBJ2-1, with D unresolved. The germline gives CDR1 KGHSH, CDR2 LQKENI. V was shortened by 3 bases and J by 6 bases, with 12 bases between the two germline ends. The CDR3 sequence is 14 residues long. The CDR3 nucleotides read TGTGCCAGCTCACCTCAGTCGCATCCCAATGAGCAGTTCTTC. This codes for CASSPQSHPNEQFF.

V gene TRBV20-1 combines with J gene TRBJ1-1, with no clear D. Germline CDR1 and CDR2: DFQATT and SNEGSKA (reference sequence). This CDR3 is built from 10 residues. Trimming pared 0 bases from V and 11 bases from J, leaving 7 bases between. CDR3 in amino acids: CSAREEYAFF. The CDR3 coding sequence is TGCAGTGCTAGAGAGGAGTACGCTTTCTTT.

J is TRBJ1-2 and V is TRBV7-9; D is unclear. The V gene's germline CDR1 is SEHNR and CDR2 FQNEAQ (reference sequence). Trimming shortened V by 1 base and J by 3 bases, and 12 bases separated the two germline ends. The CDR3 is 15 residues long. The CDR3 sequence is CASSLVGISDYGYTF. The CDR3 DNA follows: TGTGCCAGCAGCTTAGTAGGGATCAGTGACTATGGCTACACCTTC.

This clone was observed a few times. The chain recombines TRBV7-2 with TRBJ1-1, with D uncertain. CDR1 SGHTA and CDR2 FQGNSA come from the germline V gene. Trimming took off 4 bases at V and 0 bases at J, with 9 bases between the two ends. CDR3 size: 14 residues. The CDR3 reads CASSSLAMNTEAFF. CDR3 sequence (DNA): TGTGCCAGCAGCTCACTAGCTATGAACACTGAAGCTTTCTTT.

V gene TRBV5-1 combines with J gene TRBJ2-7, with D perhaps TRBD1 or TRBD2 (5 bases each). Per the germline V gene, CDR1 is SGHRS and CDR2 is YFSETQ. Trimming stripped 4 bases from V and 4 bases from J, with 18 bases between. This CDR3 contains 15 residues. CDR3 in amino acids: CASSLLGTAGYEQYF. DNA for the CDR3: TGCGCCAGCAGCCTTCTCGGGACGGCTGGTTACGAGCAGTACTTC.

This clone was seen a few times. The V and J genes are TRBV5-4 and TRBJ2-1; the match to TRBD1 covers 7 bases. V was clipped by 4 bases and J by 5 bases; unmatched bases: 12. The CDR3 sequence is 16 residues long. Germline assignment: CDR1 SGHNT and CDR2 YYREEE (reference sequence). The CDR3 DNA follows: TGTGCCAGCAGCCAAGACAGGGCCCCGCTGGACAATGAGCAGTTCTTC. Residues: CASSQDRAPLDNEQFF.

CDR3 amino acids: CASSLGSNQPQHF. The CDR3 DNA reads TGCGCCAGCAGCTTAGGGAGCAATCAGCCCCAGCATTTT. The chain uses TRBV5-1 and TRBJ1-5; D gene unclear. There are 13 residues in the CDR3. The germline V and J ends were trimmed by 2 bases and 1 base, with 4 bases remaining between them. The germline gives CDR1 SGHRS, CDR2 YFSETQ.

This clone is medium-sized (0.01 to 0.1%). The chain recombines TRBV6-1 with TRBJ2-3; 11 nucleotides match TRBD2. The germline gives CDR1 MNHNS, CDR2 SASEGT. The CDR3 consists of 18 residues. The trim removed 1 base at V and 4 bases at J, leaving 10 bases unmatched. The CDR3 region is CASSEGEGASGGPDTQYF. CDR3 DNA sequence: TGTGCCAGCAGTGAAGGGGAGGGGGCTAGCGGGGGGCCAGATACGCAGTATTTT.

The J gene is TRBJ1-1, the V gene TRBV5-6; D unresolved. Germline assignment: CDR1 SGHDT and CDR2 YYEEEE. V shed 4 bases and J shed 10 bases, with 17 bases lying between them. This CDR3 is built from 13 residues. DNA of the CDR3: TGTGCCAGCAGCGTAGCTCAACGAGGCGGAGCTTTCTTT. Translating it yields CASSVAQRGGAFF.

This chain uses TRBV2 with TRBJ2-2, with D unclear. CDR3 length: 13 amino acids. The V and J ends lost 4 bases and 4 bases respectively, with 7 bases between them. The V gene's germline CDR1 is SNHLY and CDR2 FYNNEI. As DNA, the CDR3 is TGTGCCAGCAGTGGGGCGCCCACCGGGGAGCTGTTTTTT. Protein: CASSGAPTGELFF.

The CDR3 loop reads CASSRQGGTDTQYF. CDR3 nucleotides: TGTGCCAGTAGTAGACAGGGGGGGACAGATACGCAGTATTTT. This chain uses TRBV19 with TRBJ2-3; TRBD1 aligns across 9 bases. The CDR3 is 14 amino acids. CDR1 LNHDA and CDR2 SQIVND come from the germline V gene (reference sequence). Losses at the gene ends were 4 bases for V and 3 bases for J; bases not matched to a gene: 2.

V is TRBV7-9 and J is TRBJ2-1; D may be TRBD2 (5 bases). This CDR3 has 15 residues. The V end was cut by 5 bases, the J end by 0 bases, with 11 bases between. Per germline, CDR1 SEHNR and CDR2 FQNEAQ (reference sequence). The CDR3 DNA follows: TGTGCCAGCAGCCCGGGGATGGGCTCCTACAATGAGCAGTTCTTC. This translates into CASSPGMGSYNEQFF. Combining the CDR3 with reference TRBV7-9 and TRBJ2-1 gives the whole variable domain DTGVSQNPRHKITKRGQNVTFRCDPISEHNRLYWYRQTLGQGPEFLTYFQNEAQLEKSRLLSDRFSAERPKGSFSTLEIQRTEQGDSAMYLCASSPGMGSYNEQFFGPGTRLTVL.

This clone has more than one count but fewer than ten. The chain is built from TRBV19 and TRBJ1-6, with 8 bases matching TRBD1. This CDR3 comprises 16 residues. The V segment lost 3 bases and the J segment 7 bases; nucleotides outside the gene matches: 8. From germline, CDR1 is LNHDA and CDR2 SQIVND (reference sequence). This CDR3 is CASSIFPHRGNSPLHF. The CDR3, as DNA: TGTGCCAGTAGTATCTTTCCCCACAGGGGGAATTCACCCCTCCACTTT. Variable domain in full (rest from reference TRBV19 and TRBJ1-6): DGGITQSPKYLFRKEGQNVTLSCEQNLNHDAMYWYRQDPGQGLRLIYYSQIVNDFQKGDIAEGYSVSREKKESFPLTVTSAQKNPTAFYLCASSIFPHRGNSPLHFGNGTRLTVT.

The chain combines TRBV4-1 with TRBJ1-1; D is ambiguous. CDR1 is MGHRA and CDR2 is YSYEKL in the germline V gene. CDR3 size: 13 residues. Trimming shortened V by 0 bases and J by 4 bases, and 6 bases separated the two germline ends. The CDR3 is CASSQDPVTEAFF. The CDR3 DNA reads as TGCGCCAGCAGCCAAGATCCGGTCACTGAAGCTTTCTTT.

This chain joins TRBV30 and TRBJ1-1; D call uncertain. Looked up from germline, CDR1 is GTSNPN and CDR2 is SVGIG (reference sequence). V lost 0 bases, J lost 6 bases, and 14 bases lay in between. The CDR3 is 14 residues long. The CDR3: CAWSVNHPVAEAFF. The CDR3 nucleotides are TGTGCCTGGAGTGTTAACCACCCGGTCGCTGAAGCTTTCTTT.

Written as DNA, the CDR3 is TGTGCCAGCAGGTTGACAGTTTCCAGCAATCAGCCCCAGCATTTT. Protein: CASRLTVSSNQPQHF. The J gene is TRBJ1-5, the V gene TRBV2, with D perhaps matching TRBD1 (5 bases). Per germline, CDR1 SNHLY and CDR2 FYNNEI. This CDR3 comprises 15 residues. V dropped 6 bases and J dropped 1 base, with 13 bases sitting between them.